Listed below are T cell receptor beta chains from one sample, sequenced in a study of tumour-infiltrating T cells in Burkitt lymphoma. Method: immunoSEQ multiplex PCR; TCRdb's copy keeps in-frame clones and lacks some. Of 13,000 or so clones in the sample, approximately 85% were seen once. Sequenced sample: tumor tissue. These receptor sequences come from a human donor with diffuse large B-cell lymphoma. The CDR3 runs from the conserved cysteine through the conserved F or W. Fields, in order: D gene, clone size, J gene, V gene, CDR3 protein, CDR3 DNA. The D gene is left open where the match is weak. A clone size is listed for some rows: how often the clone was seen (once, few, many), or a class if it is expanded.

>-|-|TRBJ1-1|TRBV9
CASSVGSGLVNTEAFF
TGTGCCAGCAGCGTAGGGTCTGGGCTGGTGAACACTGAAGCTTTCTTT
>TRBD1|-|TRBJ2-2|TRBV4-1
CASSQGTGSAGELFF
TGCGCCAGCAGCCAAGGGACAGGGTCCGCCGGGGAGCTGTTTTTT
>-|-|TRBJ1-5|TRBV9
CASSETVPGNQPQHF
TGTGCCAGCAGCGAGACAGTTCCAGGCAATCAGCCCCAGCATTTT
>-|-|TRBJ2-3|TRBV18
CASLQSVGDTQYF
TGTGCCAGCCTTCAATCCGTCGGGGATACGCAGTATTTT
>TRBD2|-|TRBJ2-3|TRBV27
CASRPTSAGTDTQYF
TGTGCCAGCAGACCAACTAGCGCGGGCACAGATACGCAGTATTTT
>-|once|TRBJ2-1|TRBV21-1
CASSKKGASYNEQFF
TGTGCCAGCAGCAAAAAAGGGGCCTCCTACAATGAGCAGTTCTTC
>-|-|TRBJ2-3|TRBV27
CASSLGLSTDTQYF
TGTGCCAGCAGCCTCGGACTTAGCACAGATACGCAGTATTTT
>-|-|TRBJ2-3|TRBV5-4
CASSFIVGDTQYF
TGTGCCAGCAGCTTTATTGTAGGAGATACGCAGTATTTT
>-|-|TRBJ2-3|TRBV7-9
CASSRATFTDTQYF
TGTGCCAGCAGCCGCGCTACTTTCACAGATACGCAGTATTTT
>-|-|TRBJ2-7|TRBV5-1
CASSLGGLWYEQYF
TGCGCCAGCAGCTTGGGGGGCCTATGGTACGAGCAGTACTTC
>-|-|TRBJ2-2|TRBV14
CASSPPVGTGELFF
TGTGCCAGCAGCCCTCCGGTGGGCACCGGGGAGCTGTTTTTT
>-|-|TRBJ1-5|TRBV25-1
CASSPRTIDQPQHF
TGTGCCAGCAGTCCTCGGACTATCGATCAGCCCCAGCATTTT
>-|-|TRBJ1-5|TRBV10-3
CAISPGDGNQPQHF
TGTGCCATCAGTCCAGGGGATGGCAATCAGCCCCAGCATTTT
>TRBD1|once|TRBJ1-2|TRBV5-4
CASSFRDRGFGYTF
TGTGCCAGCAGCTTCCGGGACAGGGGGTTCGGCTACACCTTC
>-|-|TRBJ1-2|TRBV5-6
CASSLVVRSSYGYTF
TGTGCCAGCAGCTTGGTTGTCCGAAGCAGCTATGGCTACACCTTC
>TRBD1|once|TRBJ1-2|TRBV10-3
CAIKGQGLGYTF
TGTGCCATCAAGGGACAGGGGTTAGGCTACACCTTC
>-|-|TRBJ2-7|TRBV7-9
CASSPAYEQYF
TGTGCCAGCAGCCCTGCCTACGAGCAGTACTTC
>TRBD1|-|TRBJ2-7|TRBV18
CASSPPRSPGGIDEQYF
TGTGCCAGCTCACCACCGAGGTCACCAGGGGGTATCGACGAGCAGTACTTC
>TRBD1|-|TRBJ2-1|TRBV7-2
CASSLDRGGRDEQFF
TGTGCCAGCAGCCTCGACAGGGGTGGACGGGATGAGCAGTTCTTC
>-|once|TRBJ1-1|TRBV2
CASSGLDDEAFF
TGTGCCAGCAGTGGGTTGGACGATGAAGCTTTCTTT
>-|-|TRBJ2-3|TRBV27
CASSLLGGAGNQPQYF
TGTGCCAGCAGTTTATTGGGCGGGGCCGGCAATCAGCCCCAGTATTTT
>-|-|TRBJ1-2|TRBV4-3
CASSQDLGNYWSGYTF
TGCGCCAGCAGCCAAGATTTGGGGAACTATTGGAGTGGCTACACCTTC
>TRBD2|-|TRBJ2-1|TRBV11-2
CASSLLAGGHNEQFF
TGTGCCAGCAGCTTATTAGCGGGGGGTCACAATGAGCAGTTCTTC
>-|-|TRBJ2-3|TRBV6-5
CASSYSRSRPTDTQYF
TGTGCCAGCAGTTACTCGAGGTCGCGACCCACAGATACGCAGTATTTT
>-|-|TRBJ1-1|TRBV27
CASSQSGYTEAFF
TGTGCCAGCAGCCAATCAGGGTACACTGAAGCTTTCTTT